The 29 T cell receptor beta chains in this list originate from one sample, sequenced in a study of cytomegalovirus exposure and HLA in healthy donors. PCR used 60 Vbeta primers and 13 Jbeta primers. TCRdb keeps only in-frame clones here, not all; method: immunoSEQ multiplex PCR. In the table there are under 200,000 clones, roughly 68% of which are singletons. The specimen sequenced was PBMCs. The receptors were sampled from a woman aged 25 to 39 in good health and CMV-seronegative.

The V and J genes are TRBV16 and TRBJ1-2; no clear D. The germline V gene has CDR1 KGHSY and CDR2 FQNENV. CDR3 length equals 19 residues. V was shortened by 0 bases and J by 7 bases, with 27 bases between the two germline ends. The CDR3 DNA is TGTGCCAGCAGCCAATCTTGGATCGACCCGACACTCATTGTCGTTGGCTACACCTTC. Residues: CASSQSWIDPTLIVVGYTF.

Worth noting for this clone: The identical CDR3 is also encoded by other nucleotide sequences in the sample. The chain recombines TRBV6-5 with TRBJ2-5; TRBD2 might be the D (5 bases). Germline assignment: CDR1 MNHEY and CDR2 SVGAGI. V was trimmed by 0 bases and J by 2 bases, leaving 7 bases between them. CDR3 length: 14 amino acids. CDR3 residues: CASSYSRGQETQYF. The CDR3 region has the DNA TGTGCCAGCAGTTACTCACGGGGTCAAGAGACCCAGTACTTC.

The chain employs TRBV7-8 and TRBJ2-5, with 10 nucleotides matching TRBD1. The V segment lost 0 bases and the J segment 7 bases; nucleotides outside the gene matches: 5. Germline V gene sequence: CDR1 SGHVS, CDR2 FQNEAQ. The CDR3 loop spans 15 amino acids. CDR3 DNA sequence: TGTGCCAGCAGCTTAGCGAGGACAGGGGGTGGGACCCAGTACTTC. Translation: CASSLARTGGGTQYF.

This chain joins TRBV30 and TRBJ1-2; TRBD1 matches at 7 bases. J gave up 4 bases and V 1 base, and 3 bases lay outside the gene matches. Germline V gene data show CDR1 as GTSNPN and CDR2 as SVGIG (reference sequence). This CDR3 has 13 amino acids. CDR3 in amino acids: CAWSGGTVYGYTF. As DNA, the CDR3 is TGTGCCTGGAGTGGCGGGACAGTCTATGGCTACACCTTC.

The chain combines TRBV5-1 with TRBJ1-3; D gene unclear. V gave up 1 base and J gave up 4 bases, with 15 bases separating them. CDR1 and CDR2 from the germline V gene are SGHRS and YFSETQ. The CDR3 length is 16 residues. The CDR3 loop reads CASSLNQPGQGNTIYF. The CDR3 bases are TGCGCCAGCAGCTTGAATCAACCTGGGCAGGGAAACACCATATATTTT.

This chain connects TRBV27 to TRBJ2-3; possible D gene TRBD2, 6 bases. Germline CDR1 reads MNHEY; CDR2 reads SMNVEV (reference sequence). This CDR3 comprises 15 residues. Trimming removed 6 bases at V and 2 bases at J, with 15 bases between. The CDR3: CASREGPQDTDTQYF. In DNA, the CDR3 is TGTGCCAGCAGGGAGGGCCCTCAGGACACAGATACGCAGTATTTT.

The chain is built from TRBV29-1 and TRBJ1-1; maybe TRBD1 (6 bases). Germline V gene sequence: CDR1 SQVTM, CDR2 ANQGSEA. This CDR3 is built from 13 residues. The V end lost 2 bases, the J end lost 12 bases, and 19 bases lay between the germline ends. CDR3 sequence: CSVESRTVLGTFF. In nucleotides, the CDR3 is TGCAGCGTTGAATCACGGACAGTTTTGGGGACTTTCTTT.

The chain combines TRBV4-1 with TRBJ1-1; TRBD1 is a possible D gene (5 bases). The CDR3 sequence is 14 residues long. Between the trimmed V and J ends, which lost 6 bases and 1 base, there was a span of 12 bases. Germline loops: CDR1 MGHRA, CDR2 YSYEKL. CDR3 DNA: TGCGCCAGCAGTATTGGGGCTACGAACACTGAAGCTTTCTTT. It translates to CASSIGATNTEAFF.

This rearrangement joins TRBV19 to TRBJ1-5; 11 bases are a match to TRBD1. The germline gives CDR1 LNHDA, CDR2 SQIVND (reference sequence). The CDR3 contains 17 residues. V trimming: 3 bases; J trimming: 2 bases; junction bases outside the gene matches: 6. The DNA for the CDR3 is TGTGCCAGTAGTATCCGGACAGGGGGCGGGGGCAATCAGCCCCAGCATTTT. This sequence encodes CASSIRTGGGGNQPQHF.

J is TRBJ2-7 and V is TRBV2; D call uncertain. The CDR3 runs 13 residues. V lost 5 bases, J lost 0 bases, and 8 bases lay in between. Germline values: CDR1 SNHLY, CDR2 FYNNEI. DNA of the CDR3: TGTGCCAGCAGTCTGCAGATCTCCTACGAGCAGTACTTC. Translated: CASSLQISYEQYF. Full variable domain (rest looked up from reference TRBV2 and TRBJ2-7): EPEVTQTPSHQVTQMGQEVILRCVPISNHLYFYWYRQILGQKVEFLVSFYNNEISEKSEIFDDQFSVERPDGSNFTLKIRSTKLEDSAMYFCASSLQISYEQYFGPGTRLTVT.

This chain uses TRBV5-6 with TRBJ2-2; 7 bases are a match to TRBD1. CDR3 length: 16 amino acids. CDR1 and CDR2 (germline): SGHDT, YYEEEE. Germline trimming cut 1 base from V and 3 bases from J; bases unmatched to any gene: 6. CDR3 nucleotide sequence: TGTGCCAGCAGCTTGCGTGCGACAGGGTACACCGGGGAGCTGTTTTTT. Its protein is CASSLRATGYTGELFF.

The chain joins TRBV4-3 to TRBJ2-7; 7 bases are a match to TRBD2. Losses at the gene ends were 1 base for V and 3 bases for J; bases not matched to a gene: 18. This CDR3 region has 19 residues. Germline V gene data show CDR1 as LGHNA and CDR2 as YSLEER. The CDR3 DNA reads as TGCGCCAGCAGCCAAGCCTCTCCTCGGGACTACTACACGCACTACGAGCAGTACTTC. Translated: CASSQASPRDYYTHYEQYF.

The rearrangement joins TRBV4-3 to TRBJ1-4, with 7 bases aligning to TRBD1. The V and J ends lost 0 bases and 7 bases, in that order; junction bases with no gene match: 8. The CDR3 runs to 16 residues. Per the germline V gene, CDR1 is LGHNA and CDR2 is YSLEER. For the CDR3, the DNA is TGCGCCAGCAGCCAAGACGGCGACAGGGAGGTTGAAAAACTGTTTTTT. As protein: CASSQDGDREVEKLFF.

The gene calls are TRBV5-1 and TRBJ2-5; 7 bases map to TRBD2. With 4 bases clipped from V and 5 bases from J, the junction kept 8 bases outside the gene matches. This CDR3 comprises 14 residues. Germline assignment: CDR1 SGHRS and CDR2 YFSETQ. The CDR3 here is CASSPGLGHETQYF. In DNA form, the CDR3 reads TGCGCCAGCAGCCCTGGACTAGGCCACGAGACCCAGTACTTC.

This chain uses TRBV7-7 with TRBJ2-1; 9 nucleotides align to TRBD1. V shed 5 bases, J shed 4 bases, and the junction held 3 bases outside the gene matches. CDR1 SSHAT and CDR2 FNYEAQ come from the germline V gene (reference sequence). The CDR3 length is 14 residues. The CDR3 protein is CASSPDRGYNEQFF. The CDR3 DNA reads as TGTGCCAGCAGCCCGGACAGGGGATACAATGAGCAGTTCTTC.

The chain uses TRBV27 and TRBJ1-6, with a possible D match to TRBD1 (5 bases). V lost 4 bases to trimming and J lost 14 bases, with 18 bases between them. The germline CDR1 and CDR2 sequences are MNHEY and SMNVEV (reference sequence). This CDR3 has 14 residues. Written as DNA, the CDR3 is TGTGCCAGCAGTTCTACAGGTGCTTTAGGAGCCCTCCACTTT. Its protein is CASSSTGALGALHF.

The chain couples TRBV2 to TRBJ2-7; 7 nucleotides line up with TRBD2. The CDR3 contains 17 residues. Germline V gene lookup returns CDR1 SNHLY and CDR2 FYNNEI. Trimming removed 1 base from V and 4 bases from J; junction bases left unmatched: 13. The DNA of the CDR3 is TGTGCCAGCAGTGAAGGCGGGCCCTCTAGCGGAGGGTACGAGCAGTACTTC. Protein: CASSEGGPSSGGYEQYF. Together with reference TRBV2 and TRBJ2-7, the CDR3 gives the full variable domain: EPEVTQTPSHQVTQMGQEVILRCVPISNHLYFYWYRQILGQKVEFLVSFYNNEISEKSEIFDDQFSVERPDGSNFTLKIRSTKLEDSAMYFCASSEGGPSSGGYEQYFGPGTRLTVT.

The chain combines TRBV27 with TRBJ2-7; TRBD1 matches at 7 bases. The germline V gene has CDR1 MNHEY and CDR2 SMNVEV (reference sequence). V was pared by 6 bases and J by 0 bases, with 5 bases of the junction left unmatched. The CDR3 is 14 amino acids. The CDR3 DNA follows: TGTGCCAGCAGGACCGGGACAGTCTCCTACGAGCAGTACTTC. Residues: CASRTGTVSYEQYF.

This clone was counted once. This chain links TRBV5-1 with TRBJ2-2; possibly TRBD1 for D (6 bases). The CDR3 is made up of 15 amino acids. The V gene lost 9 bases and the J gene lost 0 bases, with 15 bases spanning the gap. The germline CDR1 and CDR2 sequences are SGHRS and YFSETQ. The CDR3 DNA follows: TGCGCCACCAACCCCAGGGGATCGAACACCGGGGAGCTGTTTTTT. It translates to CATNPRGSNTGELFF.

The gene calls are TRBV5-8 and TRBJ1-5; tentative D call: TRBD1 (5 bases). Trimming left V 4 bases short and J 6 bases short, with 17 bases between. From germline, CDR1 is SGHTS and CDR2 YDEGEE. The CDR3 consists of 15 residues. CDR3 nucleotides: TGTGCCAGCAGCCACAGGCGCGGGACCTCTCAGCCCCAGCATTTT. Translated, it gives CASSHRRGTSQPQHF.

This clone has only a few counts. The chain couples TRBV6-4 to TRBJ1-2; maybe TRBD1 (6 bases). Trimming shortened V by 6 bases and J by 4 bases, and 21 bases separated the two germline ends. Germline V gene lookup returns CDR1 MRHNA and CDR2 SNTAGT. This CDR3 is 16 amino acids long. CDR3 region: CASRARTGRGRYGYTF. CDR3 DNA sequence: TGTGCCAGCAGGGCCCGAACAGGGAGGGGCCGCTATGGCTACACCTTC.

The chain carries TRBV30 and TRBJ2-1, with TRBD1 matching 9 bases. Trimming cost V 2 bases and J 8 bases; bases outside gene matches: 4. CDR3 length equals 13 residues. Germline-derived CDR1 and CDR2 are GTSNPN and SVGIG (reference sequence). CDR3 nucleotide sequence: TGTGCCTGGAGTCCTACAGGGGGCCATGAGCAGTTCTTC. Translation gives CAWSPTGGHEQFF.

With regard to this clone: This likely comes from a read error, as the CDR3 has no conserved phenylalanine or tryptophan at its end. It is unclear where the CDR3 begins or ends on the DNA, so no DNA is shown, and the CDR3 is as TCRdb lists it. CDR3 amino acids: CASSDKTGL. This chain connects TRBV25-1 to TRBJ2-7; the table calls TRBD1, which could not be checked here. The CDR3 has 9 amino acids, counting both end residues. Germline CDR1 MGHDK, CDR2 SYGVNS.

V is TRBV7-9 and J is TRBJ2-7; TRBD2 is a possible D gene (6 bases). The CDR3 totals 17 residues. From germline, CDR1 is SEHNR and CDR2 FQNEAQ (reference sequence). Trimming took 1 base from V and 3 from J, leaving 19 bases between them. The DNA of the CDR3 is TGTGCCAGCAGCTTAGGAGGACTAACCGCCTCTAACTACGAGCAGTACTTC. The encoded protein is CASSLGGLTASNYEQYF.

As regards this clone: The sample contains more than one DNA sequence encoding this CDR3. V usage is TRBV7-2 and J usage is TRBJ1-5, with D possibly matching TRBD1 (5 bases). CDR3 length: 14 residues. CDR1 is SGHTA and CDR2 is FQGNSA in the germline V gene. Trimming removed 1 base at V and 2 bases at J, with 6 bases between. The CDR3 DNA reads TGTGCCAGCAGCTTAGTAGGGGGCAATCAGCCCCAGCATTTT. Protein product: CASSLVGGNQPQHF.

This clone was picked up a small number of times. This chain links TRBV25-1 with TRBJ1-1; D uncertain. Germline lookup yields CDR1 MGHDK and CDR2 SYGVNS. The CDR3 runs to 15 residues. The V and J ends lost 6 bases and 1 base respectively, with 15 bases between them. CDR3 DNA: TGTGCCAGCAGGGAGGGCCGTCCTGGGAACACTGAAGCTTTCTTT. Translated, it gives CASREGRPGNTEAFF.

This sequence joins TRBV19 and TRBJ1-6; 7 bases agree with TRBD1. Trimming took 9 bases from V and 3 from J; bases not matched to a gene: 2. The CDR3 is made up of 13 amino acids. Germline values: CDR1 LNHDA, CDR2 SQIVND (reference sequence). CDR3 amino acids: CASRQGYNSPLHF. The CDR3 coding sequence is TGTGCCAGCCGACAGGGCTATAATTCACCCCTCCACTTT.

The chain is built from TRBV4-1 and TRBJ1-1; 7 bases are a match to TRBD1. This CDR3 has 13 residues. The germline V gene encodes CDR1 MGHRA and CDR2 YSYEKL. J gave up 2 bases and V 4 bases, and 1 base lay outside the gene matches. CDR3 DNA sequence: TGCGCCAGCAGCCGGACAGGCAACACTGAAGCTTTCTTT. Its translation is CASSRTGNTEAFF.

The chain recombines TRBV5-6 with TRBJ1-2; TRBD1 might be the D (6 bases). CDR1 is SGHDT and CDR2 is YYEEEE in the germline V gene. Trimming stripped 4 bases from V and 0 bases from J, with 19 bases between. The CDR3 contains 17 residues. CDR3 in DNA: TGTGCCAGCAGCCCTTGGGGGCTTCCGGGTCCTAACTATGGCTACACCTTC. Protein sequence: CASSPWGLPGPNYGYTF.